This is a list of T cell receptor beta chains from one sample in a study of patients and donors after allogeneic stem cell transplantation. TCRdb analysed the RT-PCR reads with MiXCR anew, one entry per CDR3 protein. The sample shows some 880,000 distinct CDR3 sequences, about a sixth of them seen only once. Material for sequencing was blood, either unsorted or a sorted T cell fraction (not recorded which). All receptors come from a human donor who was either an allogeneic HSCT recipient or a stem cell or donor lymphocyte infusion donor (not recorded which). It is not recorded whose cells these are; they may come from a transplant donor. CDR3s include the opening cysteine and the closing phenylalanine or tryptophan.

CASSQEKGPNLRQYF	TRBJ2-7	TRBV2
CASSIRGGQNNEQFF	TRBJ2-1	TRBV19
CASTRGRTEAFF	TRBJ1-1	TRBV6-5
CAAGINSGANVLTF	TRBJ2-6	TRBV24-1
CASSFEGARGTDTQYF	TRBJ2-3	TRBV5-1
CASSGFMNTEAFF	TRBJ1-1	TRBV7-9
CASGPAGAVTGELFF	TRBJ2-2	TRBV12-3/TRBV12-4
CASSSLQGVAFF	TRBJ1-1	TRBV3-1
CASSQVSVNTEAFF	TRBJ1-1	TRBV3-1
CASSKGGGTEAFF	TRBJ1-1	TRBV6-1
CASRFSGNTGELFF	TRBJ2-2	TRBV7-9
CASSSIALAGAPSSYNEQFF	TRBJ2-1	TRBV27
CASKVEREGNEQFF	TRBJ2-1	TRBV2
CSVERYNEQFF	TRBJ2-1	TRBV29-1
CASSPLGEQETQYF	TRBJ2-5	TRBV12-3/TRBV12-4
CASSPAGSNTGELFF	TRBJ2-2	TRBV5-1
CSARDSGLAGGLGTGELFF	TRBJ2-2	TRBV20-1
CASSMGQGRGETQYF	TRBJ2-5	TRBV6-1
CSARNRDPGNPEAFF	TRBJ1-1	TRBV20-1
CASSQEMAGLTHEQYF	TRBJ2-7	TRBV4-2
CASSLEWAGKYDEQYF	TRBJ2-7	TRBV5-1
CASSQAIQETQYF	TRBJ2-5	TRBV4-3